The sequence of this TCR beta chain was determined in a study of blood T cell repertoires in COVID-19. Methods used by the authors: Amplification of reference gene primers was used by the study to estimate nucleated cell counts. TCRdb's copy holds only in-frame clones and misses some; the assay was immunoSEQ multiplex PCR. V and J calls and clone size follow that table, whereas D and trimming were derived from the DNA. The data show 81,000 or so clones, approximately 75% seen once. Trimming left V 4 bases short and J 5 bases short, with 19 bases between. Looked up from germline, CDR1 is SGHDN and CDR2 is FVKESK. The CDR3 is made up of 16 amino acids.

The clonotype was recovered from a human donor in a cohort sampled during active COVID-19. The chain has TRBV14 and TRBJ2-3; a weak D match, TRBD1 (5 bases). Sequencing input: peripheral blood. The CDR3 DNA reads as TGTGCCAGCAGCCCCCTGGCAGGCAGGGTCAGAGATACGCAGTATTTT. This gives the protein CASSPLAGRVRDTQYF.